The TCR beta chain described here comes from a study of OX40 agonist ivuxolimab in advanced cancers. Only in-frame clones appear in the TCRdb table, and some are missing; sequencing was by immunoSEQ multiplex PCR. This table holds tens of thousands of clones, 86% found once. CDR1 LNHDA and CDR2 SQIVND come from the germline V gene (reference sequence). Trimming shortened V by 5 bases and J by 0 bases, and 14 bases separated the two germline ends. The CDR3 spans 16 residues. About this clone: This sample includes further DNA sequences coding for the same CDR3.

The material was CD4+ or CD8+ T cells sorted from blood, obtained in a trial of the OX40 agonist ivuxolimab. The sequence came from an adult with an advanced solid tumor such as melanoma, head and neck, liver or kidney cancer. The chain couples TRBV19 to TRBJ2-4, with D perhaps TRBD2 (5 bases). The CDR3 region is CASSVRDRLAKNIQYF. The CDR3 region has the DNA TGTGCCAGTAGTGTCCGGGATAGATTAGCCAAAAACATTCAGTACTTC.